One and the same sample provided the 15 T cell receptor beta chains below, sequenced in a study of blood T cell repertoires in COVID-19. Assay: immunoSEQ multiplex PCR; the TCRdb copy retains only in-frame clones and omits some. The sample includes roughly 300,000 clones, around 87% of them seen just once. Material for sequencing was peripheral blood. These receptors came from a woman in her fifties or sixties who had recovered from COVID-19.

The chain links TRBV9 to TRBJ1-3; D may be TRBD1 (5 bases). Trimming stripped 0 bases from V and 4 bases from J, with 14 bases between. In germline, CDR1 is SGDLS, CDR2 YYNGEE. The CDR3 contains 16 residues. This CDR3 is CASSVDGGSRGNTIYF. The CDR3 DNA reads as TGTGCCAGCAGCGTAGATGGGGGGTCACGCGGAAACACCATATATTTT.

This clone was found a few times. The genes are TRBV19 and TRBJ2-7; 12 bases line up with TRBD2. The CDR3 has 18 residues. The germline V gene has CDR1 LNHDA and CDR2 SQIVND (reference sequence). After removal of 2 bases from V and 2 bases from J, the junction contained 10 bases not matched to a gene. CDR3 region: CASSITPPGLAGTYEQYF. CDR3 coding DNA: TGTGCCAGTAGTATAACCCCACCGGGACTAGCGGGTACCTACGAGCAGTACTTC.

This chain's CDR3 is CASNQDRGLYEQYF. In DNA, the CDR3 is TGTGCCAGCAACCAGGACAGGGGACTCTACGAGCAGTACTTC. This chain connects TRBV2 to TRBJ2-7, with 9 bases identical to TRBD1. V shed 7 bases and J 3 bases; nucleotides not matched to a gene: 7. The CDR3 consists of 14 residues. Germline-derived CDR1 and CDR2 are SNHLY and FYNNEI.

The chain couples TRBV24-1 to TRBJ2-2; D possibly corresponds to TRBD2 (6 bases). The CDR3 extends over 17 amino acids. Trimming took off 7 bases at V and 4 bases at J, with 21 bases between the two ends. Germline V gene lookup returns CDR1 KGHDR and CDR2 SFDVKD. CDR3 sequence (DNA): TGTGCCACCAGCGACAGCGGGCCGGGGCCGGGCACCGGGGAGCTGTTTTTT. It translates to CATSDSGPGPGTGELFF.

This clone was recorded only once. The DNA for the CDR3 is TGTGCCAGCAGTGGGACAGGGGATGGCTACACCTTC. Translation gives CASSGTGDGYTF. The chain couples TRBV2 to TRBJ1-2; 9 nucleotides match TRBD1. The junction had 0 bases not matched to a gene; V was cut back by 4 bases and J by 6 bases. This CDR3 contains 12 residues. From germline, CDR1 is SNHLY and CDR2 FYNNEI. Looking up the rest from reference TRBV2 and TRBJ1-2 gives the full variable domain: EPEVTQTPSHQVTQMGQEVILRCVPISNHLYFYWYRQILGQKVEFLVSFYNNEISEKSEIFDDQFSVERPDGSNFTLKIRSTKLEDSAMYFCASSGTGDGYTFGSGTRLTVV.

This rearrangement joins TRBV6-1 to TRBJ2-5, with 9 bases matching TRBD2. In germline, CDR1 is MNHNS, CDR2 SASEGT. The V segment lost 1 base and the J segment 2 bases; nucleotides outside the gene matches: 5. The length of the CDR3 is 16 residues. CDR3 bases: TGTGCCAGCAGTGAAGTGGGAGCGGGAGGTCAAGAGACCCAGTACTTC. Its translation: CASSEVGAGGQETQYF.

V gene TRBV5-4 combines with J gene TRBJ2-2; D may be TRBD2 (5 bases). Trimming took off 0 bases at V and 7 bases at J, with 7 bases between the two ends. The CDR3 is 13 residues long. CDR1 is SGHNT, CDR2 YYREEE, per germline (reference sequence). DNA of the CDR3: TGTGCCAGCAGCTTGGGACGGGGCGGGGAGCTGTTTTTT. Translation: CASSLGRGGELFF.

J is TRBJ1-1 and V is TRBV6-1; 9 positions match TRBD1. Germline V gene lookup returns CDR1 MNHNS and CDR2 SASEGT. The CDR3 extends over 15 amino acids. J was trimmed by 4 bases and V by 2 bases; bases with no gene match: 5. The DNA for the CDR3 is TGTGCCAGCAGTGAATACAGGGGGCGGGGCACTGAAGCTTTCTTT. It yields the protein CASSEYRGRGTEAFF.

CDR3 coding DNA: TGCGCCAGCAGCCAACTCAGGGAACCCTACAATGAGCAGTTCTTC. Translating it yields CASSQLREPYNEQFF. The chain combines TRBV4-1 with TRBJ2-1, with D possibly being TRBD1 (5 bases). The germline CDR1 and CDR2 sequences are MGHRA and YSYEKL. The CDR3 sequence is 15 residues long. The V end was cut by 2 bases, the J end by 2 bases, with 10 bases between.

V usage is TRBV7-2 and J usage is TRBJ2-7; 7 bases align to TRBD2. V lost 3 bases to trimming and J lost 7 bases; unmatched junction nucleotides: 9. The CDR3 is 14 residues long. Germline loops: CDR1 SGHTA, CDR2 FQGNSA. CDR3 sequence: CASSLRLATGEQYF. CDR3 in DNA: TGTGCCAGCAGCTTGAGACTAGCAACGGGAGAGCAGTACTTC.

This clone was detected only once. The genes are TRBV4-3 and TRBJ1-2; D possibly corresponds to TRBD1 (6 bases). Germline V gene sequence: CDR1 LGHNA, CDR2 YSLEER. Deletions cut 4 bases from V and 0 bases from J, with 15 bases between. The CDR3 is 16 amino acids. The DNA for the CDR3 is TGCGCCAGCAGCCCCGTGGGGGACACAGCTAACTATGGCTACACCTTC. It encodes CASSPVGDTANYGYTF.

The chain employs TRBV11-2 and TRBJ2-7; the match to TRBD2 covers 9 bases. Trimming took 0 bases from V and 4 from J; bases not matched to a gene: 7. There are 16 residues in the CDR3. The germline V gene encodes CDR1 SGHAT and CDR2 FQNNGV. The CDR3 sequence is CASSLDVASGIYEQYF. The CDR3 coding sequence is TGTGCCAGCAGCTTAGACGTCGCTAGCGGGATATACGAGCAGTACTTC.

This chain connects TRBV7-6 to TRBJ2-2; TRBD1 agrees at 8 bases. V shed 1 base and J 7 bases; nucleotides not matched to a gene: 5. Germline CDR1 and CDR2: SGHVS and FNYEAQ. The CDR3 totals 15 residues. The CDR3 DNA reads TGTGCCAGCAGCTTAGGGGACAGGTCGTTCGGGGAGCTGTTTTTT. Residues: CASSLGDRSFGELFF.

This rearrangement joins TRBV30 to TRBJ1-5; the match to TRBD1 covers 8 bases. The CDR3 contains 14 residues. CDR1 and CDR2 from the germline V gene are GTSNPN and SVGIG (reference sequence). J lost 5 bases, V lost 1 base, and 4 bases had no gene match. The CDR3 bases are TGTGCCTGGAGTGGGACAGGGTCCCATCAGCCCCAGCATTTT. Protein product: CAWSGTGSHQPQHF.

V is TRBV2 and J is TRBJ2-3; 8 bases fit TRBD1. V lost 4 bases, J lost 3 bases, and 3 bases stayed unmatched. CDR1 and CDR2 from the germline V gene are SNHLY and FYNNEI. CDR3 length: 14 residues. The chain's CDR3 is CASSARTGTDTQYF. The CDR3 nucleotides are TGTGCCAGCAGTGCCAGGACAGGGACAGATACGCAGTATTTT.